This T cell receptor (beta chain) came from a study of shared clonotypes between healthy human individuals. This clone appeared once. Germline-derived CDR1 and CDR2 are SNHLY and FYNNEI. The CDR3 extends over 14 amino acids. With 4 bases removed from V and 1 base from J, the gap between germline ends came to 5 bases. This table comes from immunoSEQ multiplex PCR, and its TCRdb copy is limited to in-frame clones, with some not included. In the table there are 950,000 to 1,100,000 clones, more than 60% of which are singletons. Sequencing was carried out using memory CD4+ T cells sorted from blood. This sample's subset: CD45RA-negative fraction. The J gene is TRBJ2-6, the V gene TRBV2; D is ambiguous. This receptor was identified in a man between 18 and 29 years old in good health. This chain's CDR3 is CASSAVSGANVLTF. The CDR3 DNA reads as TGTGCCAGCAGTGCAGTATCTGGGGCCAACGTCCTGACTTTC.